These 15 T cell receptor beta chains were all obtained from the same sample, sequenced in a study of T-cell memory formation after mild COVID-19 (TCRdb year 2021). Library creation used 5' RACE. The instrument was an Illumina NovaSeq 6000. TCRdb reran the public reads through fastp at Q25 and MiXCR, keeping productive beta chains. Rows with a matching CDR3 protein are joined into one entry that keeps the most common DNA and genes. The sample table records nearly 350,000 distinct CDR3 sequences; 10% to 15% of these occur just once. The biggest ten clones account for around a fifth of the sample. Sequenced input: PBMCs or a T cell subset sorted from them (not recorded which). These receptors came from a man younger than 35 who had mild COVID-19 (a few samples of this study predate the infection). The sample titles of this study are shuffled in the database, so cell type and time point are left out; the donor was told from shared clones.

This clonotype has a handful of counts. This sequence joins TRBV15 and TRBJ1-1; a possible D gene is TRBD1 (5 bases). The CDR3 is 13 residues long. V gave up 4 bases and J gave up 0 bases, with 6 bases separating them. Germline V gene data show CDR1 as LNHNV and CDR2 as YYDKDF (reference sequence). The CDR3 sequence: CATSTGLNTEAFF. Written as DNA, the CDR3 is TGTGCCACCAGCACAGGGCTGAACACTGAAGCTTTCTTT.

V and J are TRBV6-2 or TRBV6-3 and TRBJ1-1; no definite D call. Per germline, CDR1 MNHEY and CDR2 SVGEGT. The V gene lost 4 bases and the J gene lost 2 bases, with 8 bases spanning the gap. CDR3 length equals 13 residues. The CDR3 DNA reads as TGTGCCAGCAGTTTAGGGATTAACACTGAAGCTTTCTTT. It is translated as CASSLGINTEAFF.

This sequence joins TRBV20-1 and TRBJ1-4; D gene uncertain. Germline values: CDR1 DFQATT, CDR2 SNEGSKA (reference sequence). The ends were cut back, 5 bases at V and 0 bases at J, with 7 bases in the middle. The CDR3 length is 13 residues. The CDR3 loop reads CSAWTATNEKLFF. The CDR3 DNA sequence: TGCAGTGCTTGGACGGCAACTAATGAAAAACTGTTTTTT.

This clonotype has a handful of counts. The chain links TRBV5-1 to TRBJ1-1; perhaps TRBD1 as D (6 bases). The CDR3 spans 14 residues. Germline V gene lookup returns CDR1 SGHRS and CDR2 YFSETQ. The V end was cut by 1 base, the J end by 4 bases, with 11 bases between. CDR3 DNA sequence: TGCGCCAGCAGCTTGAGGGGGAGGGTCACTGAAGCTTTCTTT. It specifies CASSLRGRVTEAFF. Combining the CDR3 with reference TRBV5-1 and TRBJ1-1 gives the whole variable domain KAGVTQTPRYLIKTRGQQVTLSCSPISGHRSVSWYQQTPGQGLQFLFEYFSETQRNKGNFPGRFSGRQFSNSRSEMNVSTLELGDSALYLCASSLRGRVTEAFFGQGTRLTVV.

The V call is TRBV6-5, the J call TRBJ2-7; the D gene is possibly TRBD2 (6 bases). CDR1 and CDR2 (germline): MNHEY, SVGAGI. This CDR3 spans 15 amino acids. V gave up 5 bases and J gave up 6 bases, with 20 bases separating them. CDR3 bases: TGTGCCAGCAGTGAACCCGGGGGTCCTGATACCGAGCAGTACTTC. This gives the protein CASSEPGGPDTEQYF.

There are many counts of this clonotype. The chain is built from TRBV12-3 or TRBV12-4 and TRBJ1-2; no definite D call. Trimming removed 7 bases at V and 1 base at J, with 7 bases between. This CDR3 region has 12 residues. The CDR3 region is CASNSYNYGYTF. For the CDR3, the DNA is TGTGCCAGCAACAGCTATAACTATGGCTACACCTTC.

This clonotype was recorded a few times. The CDR3: CASNPGTNYGYTF. The CDR3 nucleotides read TGCGCCAGTAACCCAGGAACTAACTATGGCTACACCTTC. The gene calls are TRBV4-1 and TRBJ1-2; D gene ambiguous. Germline assignment: CDR1 MGHRA and CDR2 YSYEKL. The CDR3 is 13 amino acids. V lost 9 bases, J lost 0 bases, and 11 bases lay in between.

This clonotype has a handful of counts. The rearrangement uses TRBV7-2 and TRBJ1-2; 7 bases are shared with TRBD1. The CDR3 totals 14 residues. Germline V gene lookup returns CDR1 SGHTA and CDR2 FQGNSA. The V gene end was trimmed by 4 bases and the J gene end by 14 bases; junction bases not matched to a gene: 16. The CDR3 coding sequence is TGTGCCAGCAGCTCAAGGACAGGCGGTTCGTTAGAAACCTTC. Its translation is CASSSRTGGSLETF.

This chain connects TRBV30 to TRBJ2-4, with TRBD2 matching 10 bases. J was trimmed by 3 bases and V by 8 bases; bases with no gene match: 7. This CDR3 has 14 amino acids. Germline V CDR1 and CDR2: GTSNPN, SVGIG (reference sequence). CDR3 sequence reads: CALYVAGGKNIQYF. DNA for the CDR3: TGTGCCCTTTATGTAGCGGGGGGCAAAAACATTCAGTACTTC. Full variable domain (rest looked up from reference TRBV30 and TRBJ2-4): SQTIHQWPATLVQPVGSPLSLECTVEGTSNPNLYWYRQAAGRGLQLLFYSVGIGQISSEVPQNLSASRPQDRQFILSSKKLLLSDSGFYLCALYVAGGKNIQYFGAGTRLSVL.

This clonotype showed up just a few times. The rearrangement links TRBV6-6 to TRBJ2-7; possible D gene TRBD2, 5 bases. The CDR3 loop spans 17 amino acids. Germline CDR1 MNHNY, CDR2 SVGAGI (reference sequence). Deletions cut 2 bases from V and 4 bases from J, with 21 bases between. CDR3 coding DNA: TGTGCCAGCAGTTACCCTCCTCATGAGGGCATGAAATACGAGCAGTACGTC. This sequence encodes CASSYPPHEGMKYEQYV.

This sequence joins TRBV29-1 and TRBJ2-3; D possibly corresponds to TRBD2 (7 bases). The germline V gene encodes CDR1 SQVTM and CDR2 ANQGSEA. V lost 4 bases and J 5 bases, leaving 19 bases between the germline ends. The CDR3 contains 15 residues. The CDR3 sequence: CSVGRSGASGDTQYF. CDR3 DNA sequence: TGCAGCGTTGGGAGATCGGGGGCTAGCGGAGATACGCAGTATTTT.

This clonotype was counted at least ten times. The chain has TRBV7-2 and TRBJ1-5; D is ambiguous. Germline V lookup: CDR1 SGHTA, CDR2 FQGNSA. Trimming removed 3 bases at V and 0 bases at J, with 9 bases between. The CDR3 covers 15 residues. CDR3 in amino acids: CASSFTGYSNQPQHF. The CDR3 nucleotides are TGTGCCAGCAGCTTCACGGGATATAGCAATCAGCCCCAGCATTTT. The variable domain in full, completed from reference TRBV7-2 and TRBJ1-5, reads GAGVSQSPSNKVTEKGKDVELRCDPISGHTALYWYRQSLGQGLEFLIYFQGNSAPDKSGLPSDRFSAERTGGSVSTLTIQRTQQEDSAVYLCASSFTGYSNQPQHFGDGTRLSIL.

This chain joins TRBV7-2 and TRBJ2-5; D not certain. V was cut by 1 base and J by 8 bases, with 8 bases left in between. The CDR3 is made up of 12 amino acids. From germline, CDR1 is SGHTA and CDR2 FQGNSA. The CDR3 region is CASSLEGFTQYF. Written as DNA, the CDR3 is TGTGCCAGCAGCTTAGAAGGGTTTACCCAGTACTTC.

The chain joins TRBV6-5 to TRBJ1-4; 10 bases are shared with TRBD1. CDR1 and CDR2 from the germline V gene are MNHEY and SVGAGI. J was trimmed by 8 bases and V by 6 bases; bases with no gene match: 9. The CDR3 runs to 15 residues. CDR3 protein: CASRRDRGLEEKLFF. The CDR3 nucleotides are TGTGCCAGCAGAAGAGACAGGGGGCTAGAGGAAAAACTGTTTTTT.

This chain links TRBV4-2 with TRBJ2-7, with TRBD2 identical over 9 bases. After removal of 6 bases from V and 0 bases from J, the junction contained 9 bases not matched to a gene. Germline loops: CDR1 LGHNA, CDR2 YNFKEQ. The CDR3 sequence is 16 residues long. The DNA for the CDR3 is TGTGCCAGCAGTCAATTAGCGGGGGCCTTCTCCTACGAGCAGTACTTC. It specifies CASSQLAGAFSYEQYF.